Included here is one TCR beta chain sequence, with context. Its antigen is undetermined. Other DNA sequences of this sample code for an identical CDR3. These data come from a study of shared clonotypes between healthy human individuals. Study-level information: Donors, aged 18 to 49, were a couple of women and three men.

Findings and caveats of the study: As a rule, naive subsets had a larger estimated richness than memory subsets.

Samples underwent the assay at deep level. Clones were sequenced by immunoSEQ multiplex PCR, and TCRdb holds only the in-frame ones, with some missing. Seen here are some 1.1 million clones, approximately 75% observed once, and the top ten hold 0.89%. CDR3 length: 11 residues. The V gene's germline CDR1 is SGHDT and CDR2 YYEEEE. V shed 1 base and J shed 5 bases, with 2 bases lying between them. This sequence joins TRBV5-6 and TRBJ2-3, with D hard to call. The clonotype was recovered from a man aged 18 to 30 in good health. Some clones in this sample may be carry-over from other donors' samples. Sequenced: memory CD4+ T cells from PBMCs. Subset here: CD45RA-negative fraction. CDR3 residues: CASSLRDTQYF. The DNA of the CDR3 is TGTGCCAGCAGCTTGCGAGATACGCAGTATTTT.